A selection of T cell receptor beta chains follows, all from one sample in a study of T-cell reconstitution after alpha-beta-depleted transplantation in children. MiXCR, run by TCRdb on the PCR reads, gives a single entry per CDR3 protein. The table includes roughly 670,000 distinct CDR3 sequences, roughly 14% detected once. The sample was PBMCs, taken before TCRalphabeta/CD19-depleted stem cell transplant. These receptors all come from a girl aged 2 to 10 with congenital amegakaryocytic thrombocytopenia, due to receive a stem cell transplant. CDR3s include the opening cysteine and the closing phenylalanine or tryptophan. D genes are given only for firm matches. For some rows the clone size is stated as once, few or many, or as a class when expanded; others skip it.

-	TRBD1	TRBV7-6	CASAPGQGLYEQYF
-	-	TRBV4-2	CASSHGEAGKVGEQYF
-	-	TRBV20-1	CSASDAGHQHF
many	-	TRBV7-2	CASSLAASPGTDTQYF
-	-	TRBV4-1	CASSQRVQPEQFF
many	-	TRBV20-1	CSAREGLRLETQYF
-	-	TRBV29-1	CSVEYPKETQYF
-	-	TRBV27	CASSLTGSGGELFF
-	TRBD2	TRBV6-1	CASRTKRSGRVDEQYF
few	-	TRBV7-9	CASSLRTANEKLFF
few	-	TRBV14	CASSQESLLYNEQFF
many	-	TRBV6-5	CASSYSTFSYEQYF
many	-	TRBV12-3/TRBV12-4	CASSPGAGNTEAFF
many	-	TRBV29-1	CSVVGNSGYYNEQFF
-	-	TRBV30	CAWSVQRDYGYTF
-	-	TRBV9	CASSVQVGANVLTF
-	TRBD1	TRBV28	CASSPYPGQGRNYGYTF
many	-	TRBV20-1	CSAKPGAFF